These T cell receptor beta chains were read from a single sample in a study of blood T cell repertoires in COVID-19. Clones were sequenced by immunoSEQ multiplex PCR, and TCRdb holds only the in-frame ones, with some missing. The sample lists about 480,000 clones; roughly 90% were seen once. Sequencing was performed on peripheral blood. The receptors shown here come from a woman under 40 with acute or convalescent COVID-19. CDR3s include the opening cysteine and the closing phenylalanine or tryptophan. D genes are given only for firm matches. The size entry is marked missing in some rows and otherwise reads once, few, many or a size class.

v_call	d_call	clone_size	cdr3_length	j_call	cdr3_aa	cdr3_nt
TRBV28	NA	NA	16	TRBJ2-1	CASSLRGSSGYNEQFF	TGTGCCAGCAGTTTGAGGGGGTCTAGCGGTTACAATGAGCAGTTCTTC
TRBV18	TRBD2	NA	16	TRBJ2-3	CASSPVTSGGADTQYF	TGTGCCAGCTCACCAGTGACTAGCGGGGGAGCAGATACGCAGTATTTT
TRBV29-1	NA	NA	10	TRBJ1-1	CSVVVVEAFF	TGCAGCGTTGTCGTCGTCGAAGCTTTCTTT
TRBV18	NA	NA	13	TRBJ1-1	CASSPDSGTEAFF	TGTGCCAGCTCACCAGATTCGGGAACTGAAGCTTTCTTT
TRBV5-1	NA	NA	15	TRBJ1-2	CASSLDRWAGYGYTF	TGCGCCAGCAGCTTGGATCGGTGGGCTGGGTATGGCTACACCTTC
TRBV5-1	NA	NA	15	TRBJ2-6	CASNVGGTGANVLTF	TGCGCCAGCAACGTCGGAGGTACGGGGGCCAACGTCCTGACTTTC
TRBV5-5	TRBD2	NA	15	TRBJ2-3	CASSKLAGGGDTQYF	TGTGCCAGCAGCAAGCTAGCGGGGGGTGGAGATACGCAGTATTTT
TRBV6-5	TRBD1	NA	14	TRBJ1-4	CASRGTVGGEKLFF	TGTGCCAGCAGGGGGACAGTAGGAGGGGAAAAACTGTTTTTT
TRBV18	NA	NA	14	TRBJ1-1	CASSTSGGFTEAFF	TGTGCCAGCTCAACCAGCGGAGGGTTCACTGAAGCTTTCTTT
TRBV2	TRBD1	NA	15	TRBJ1-4	CASSRSTGANEKLFF	TGTGCCAGCAGCCGAAGTACAGGGGCAAATGAAAAACTGTTTTTT
TRBV4-1	TRBD1	NA	17	TRBJ1-2	CASSDKTGFGPDYGYTF	TGCGCCAGCAGTGACAAGACAGGGTTTGGGCCCGACTATGGCTACACCTTC
TRBV5-1	NA	NA	14	TRBJ2-2	CASRREAESGELFF	TGCGCCAGCAGGAGAGAGGCAGAATCGGGGGAGCTGTTTTTT
TRBV4-2	NA	NA	14	TRBJ1-6	CASSLNRDGSPLHF	TGTGCCAGCAGCCTGAACAGGGATGGCTCACCCCTCCACTTT
TRBV29-1	TRBD1	NA	13	TRBJ1-6	CSVRGTTGSPLHF	TGCAGCGTCAGGGGGACCACGGGTTCACCCCTCCACTTT
TRBV4-2	NA	few	17	TRBJ1-6	CASSQEGGGSYNSPLHF	TGTGCCAGCAGCCAAGAGGGGGGGGGCTCCTATAATTCACCCCTCCACTTT
TRBV30	NA	NA	13	TRBJ1-6	CAWARRGNSPLHF	TGTGCCTGGGCTCGGAGGGGCAATTCACCCCTCCACTTT
TRBV11-2	NA	NA	13	TRBJ2-5	CASSTGLSETQYF	TGTGCCAGCAGCACTGGACTGTCGGAGACCCAGTACTTC
TRBV10-3	NA	NA	15	TRBJ1-1	CAISESIQLPGEAFF	TGTGCCATCAGTGAGTCGATACAGCTCCCGGGGGAAGCTTTCTTT
TRBV5-4	TRBD1	once	13	TRBJ1-2	CASSEGQGYGYTF	TGTGCCAGCAGCGAGGGACAGGGTTATGGCTACACCTTC
TRBV27	NA	NA	13	TRBJ1-1	CASSLELHTEAFF	TGTGCCAGCAGTTTGGAGTTACACACTGAAGCTTTCTTT
TRBV18	TRBD1	few	14	TRBJ1-5	CASSQDRGREPQHF	TGTGCCAGCTCACAGGACAGGGGTCGGGAGCCCCAGCATTTT
TRBV3-1/TRBV3-2	NA	NA	13	TRBJ1-5	CASSQSYNQPQHF	TGTGCCAGCAGCCAGTCTTACAATCAGCCCCAGCATTTT
TRBV6-1	NA	NA	16	TRBJ1-1	CASSEAERVSGTEAFF	TGTGCCAGCAGTGAAGCGGAGAGGGTGTCGGGTACTGAAGCTTTCTTT
TRBV27	TRBD1	NA	20	TRBJ2-3	CASSSYDPGTGLLGTDTQYF	TGTGCCAGCAGTTCTTACGACCCCGGGACAGGGCTTTTAGGCACAGATACGCAGTATTTT
TRBV12-5	NA	NA	19	TRBJ2-7	CASGLVIKGGGPSSYEQYF	TGTGCTAGTGGTTTGGTAATCAAGGGGGGGGGCCCCAGCTCCTACGAGCAGTACTTC
TRBV5-1	TRBD2	once	17	TRBJ2-2	CASSSPTSGDPTGELFF	TGCGCCAGCAGCTCCCCGACTAGCGGGGACCCCACCGGGGAGCTGTTTTTT
TRBV2	NA	NA	15	TRBJ2-7	CAIKTWTAGSYEQYF	TGTGCCATCAAGACCTGGACAGCTGGGTCCTACGAGCAGTACTTC
TRBV13	TRBD2	NA	16	TRBJ2-7	CASSLIAGGRSYEQYF	TGTGCCAGCAGCTTAATAGCGGGGGGCCGCTCCTACGAGCAGTACTTC
TRBV7-6	NA	NA	13	TRBJ1-4	CASSLSRGEKLFF	TGTGCCAGCAGCTTAAGTAGGGGTGAAAAACTGTTTTTT
TRBV29-1	TRBD2	NA	20	TRBJ2-2	CSVLWLSLAGGSGPAGELFF	TGCAGCGTTCTCTGGCTCTCACTAGCGGGGGGTTCGGGACCTGCCGGGGAGCTGTTTTTT
TRBV5-1	TRBD1	NA	16	TRBJ2-4	CASSLVQGTAKNIQYF	TGCGCCAGCAGCTTGGTACAGGGGACAGCCAAAAACATTCAGTACTTC
TRBV27	NA	NA	18	TRBJ2-5	CASSPHIAPPGMSETQYF	TGTGCCAGCAGTCCCCATATAGCCCCGCCAGGGATGAGTGAGACCCAGTACTTC
TRBV15	TRBD1	NA	14	TRBJ1-6	CATSRRDRNSPLHF	TGTGCCACCAGCAGGAGGGACAGAAATTCACCCCTCCACTTT
TRBV7-2	TRBD2	NA	16	TRBJ2-4	CASSLASGSAKNIQYF	TGTGCCAGCAGCTTAGCTAGCGGGTCCGCCAAAAACATTCAGTACTTC
TRBV6-5	NA	NA	13	TRBJ2-5	CASSRIMRETQYF	TGTGCCAGCAGTCGTATTATGAGGGAGACCCAGTACTTC
TRBV10-3	NA	NA	12	TRBJ2-3	CAISGGTDTQYF	TGTGCCATCAGCGGTGGCACAGATACGCAGTATTTT
TRBV24-1	NA	once	14	TRBJ2-3	CATSDRTLVDTQYF	TGTGCCACCAGTGACCGGACACTGGTGGATACGCAGTATTTT
TRBV4-1	TRBD2	NA	12	TRBJ2-1	CASSPGGDEQFF	TGCGCCAGCAGCCCCGGGGGGGATGAGCAGTTCTTC